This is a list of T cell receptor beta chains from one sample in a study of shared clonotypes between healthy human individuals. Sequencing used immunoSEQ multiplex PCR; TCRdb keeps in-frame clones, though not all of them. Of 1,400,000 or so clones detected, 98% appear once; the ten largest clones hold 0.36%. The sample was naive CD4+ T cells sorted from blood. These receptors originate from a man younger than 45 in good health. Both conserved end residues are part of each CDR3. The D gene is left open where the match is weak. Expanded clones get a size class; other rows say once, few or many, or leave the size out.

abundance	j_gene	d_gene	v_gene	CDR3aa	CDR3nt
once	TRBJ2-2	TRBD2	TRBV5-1	CASSLGRIAGTGELFF	TGCGCCAGCAGCTTGGGGAGGATAGCGGGCACCGGGGAGCTGTTTTTT
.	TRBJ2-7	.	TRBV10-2	CASSEMAGVRNEQYF	TGCGCCAGCAGTGAGATGGCAGGGGTGAGAAACGAGCAGTACTTC
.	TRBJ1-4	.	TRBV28	CASSSTGTREKLFF	TGTGCCAGCAGTTCGACAGGCACCCGGGAAAAACTGTTTTTT
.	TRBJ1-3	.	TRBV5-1	CASSLVDLGSGNTIYF	TGCGCCAGCAGCTTGGTGGACCTGGGCTCTGGAAACACCATATATTTT
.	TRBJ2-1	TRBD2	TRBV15	CATSRDGLAIVDEQFF	TGTGCCACCAGCAGAGATGGACTAGCGATTGTAGATGAGCAGTTCTTC
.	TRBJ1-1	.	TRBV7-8	CASRRPGHENTEAFF	TGTGCCAGCAGGAGACCGGGACACGAAAACACTGAAGCTTTCTTT
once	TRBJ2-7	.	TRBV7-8	CASSLSERYEQYF	TGTGCCAGCAGCTTAAGTGAACGCTACGAGCAGTACTTC
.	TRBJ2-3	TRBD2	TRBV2	CASRGLARSTDTQYF	TGTGCCAGCAGGGGACTAGCTAGGTCCACAGATACGCAGTATTTT
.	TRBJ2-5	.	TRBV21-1	CASSKVSRASGRCGSGETQYF	TGTGCCAGCAGCAAAGTTTCGAGGGCTAGCGGGAGATGTGGGAGTGGAGAGACCCAGTACTTC
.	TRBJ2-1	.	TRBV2	CASKQGYSSYNEQFF	TGTGCCAGCAAACAGGGATACAGCTCCTACAATGAGCAGTTCTTC
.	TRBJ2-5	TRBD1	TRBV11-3	CASSLGQGTGETQYF	TGTGCCAGCAGCTTAGGACAGGGGACTGGGGAGACCCAGTACTTC
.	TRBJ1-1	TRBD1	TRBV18	CASSTTGGRLNTEAFF	TGTGCCAGCTCAACTACAGGGGGCAGGCTGAACACTGAAGCTTTCTTT
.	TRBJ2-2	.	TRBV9	CASGGQNTGELFF	TGTGCCAGCGGCGGGCAAAACACCGGGGAGCTGTTTTTT
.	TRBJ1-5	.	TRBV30	CAWSVLFGQPQHF	TGTGCCTGGAGTGTACTTTTTGGTCAGCCCCAGCATTTT
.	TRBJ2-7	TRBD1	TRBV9	CASSLRTGREQYF	TGTGCCAGCAGCCTCAGGACAGGGCGCGAGCAGTACTTC
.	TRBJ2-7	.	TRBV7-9	CASSGLGPRVSYEQYF	TGTGCCAGCAGCGGGCTGGGACCTCGTGTTAGCTACGAGCAGTACTTC
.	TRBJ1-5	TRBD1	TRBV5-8	CASSLSDRAAQPQHF	TGTGCCAGCAGCTTAAGTGACAGGGCGGCTCAGCCCCAGCATTTT
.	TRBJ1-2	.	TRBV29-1	CSVLRQRRDYGYTF	TGCAGCGTTCTACGACAGCGCAGGGACTATGGCTACACCTTC
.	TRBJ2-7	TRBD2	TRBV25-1	CASSEVTSGAYEQYF	TGTGCCAGCAGTGAAGTTACTAGCGGGGCCTACGAGCAGTACTTC
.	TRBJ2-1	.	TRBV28	CASSPRFLVGNEQFF	TGTGCCAGCAGTCCGAGATTTCTCGTGGGGAATGAGCAGTTCTTC
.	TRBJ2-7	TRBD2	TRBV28	CASSFRPGLATRYEQYF	TGTGCCAGCAGTTTCCGCCCGGGACTAGCGACGCGCTACGAGCAGTACTTC
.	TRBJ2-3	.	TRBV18	CASSPFPGSTDTQYF	TGTGCCAGCTCACCATTTCCAGGGTCCACAGATACGCAGTATTTT
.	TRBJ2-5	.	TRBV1	CTSSQTRKRETQYF	TGCACCAGCAGCCAGACTAGGAAGAGAGAGACCCAGTACTTC
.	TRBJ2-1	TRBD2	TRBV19	CASREGTSTVFLNEQFF	TGTGCCAGTAGGGAGGGGACTAGTACGGTTTTTCTCAATGAGCAGTTCTTC
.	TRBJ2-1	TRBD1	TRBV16	CASSLGTGINEQFF	TGTGCCAGCAGCCTCGGGACAGGGATCAATGAGCAATTCTTC
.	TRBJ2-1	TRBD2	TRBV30	CAWSVRSPGGELGFGEQFF	TGTGCCTGGAGTGTACGTTCTCCGGGAGGGGAGTTAGGGTTTGGAGAACAGTTCTTC
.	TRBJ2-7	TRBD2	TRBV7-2	CASSRGRVSDYEQYF	TGTGCCAGCAGCCGTGGGAGGGTTTCGGACTACGAGCAGTACTTC
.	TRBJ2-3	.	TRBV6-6	CASSTGPFSTDTQYF	TGTGCCAGCAGCACAGGGCCGTTTAGCACAGATACGCAGTATTTT